This TCR beta chain was found in a study of low-dose radiotherapy and immunotherapy resistance in tumors. Time point defined: before trial treatment. J lost 4 bases, V lost 5 bases, and 3 bases had no gene match. This CDR3 has 13 residues. The germline V gene has CDR1 SEHNR and CDR2 FQNEAQ (reference sequence). First-strand cDNA used TRAV- and TRBV-specific primers, covering alpha and beta chains. The authors amplified TCRs for 20 PCR cycles with a constant-region primer and a V-primer adapter. TCRdb reprocessed the reads with MiXCR, giving one entry per CDR3 protein. The sample has approximately 89,000 distinct CDR3 sequences, under 20% seen once. This clonotype was seen repeatedly, ten times or more.

The material sequenced was PBMCs, taken before treatment. The TCR sequence derives from a male donor with prostate cancer. The chain has TRBV7-9 and TRBJ1-1, with 8 bases that match TRBD1. The CDR3 DNA reads TGTGCCAGCAGCACCACAGGGGGCACTGAAGCTTTCTTT. The encoded protein is CASSTTGGTEAFF.